This is a list of T cell receptor beta chains from one sample in a study of blood T cell repertoires in COVID-19. Method: immunoSEQ multiplex PCR; TCRdb's copy keeps in-frame clones and lacks some. The sample yields about 250,000 clones, about 82% seen once. The sequenced sample consisted of peripheral blood. Receptors originate from a woman aged 80 or over with COVID-19, enrolled during active disease. The CDR3 runs from the conserved cysteine through the conserved F or W. Each record gives: clone size, J gene, D gene, V gene, CDR3 protein, CDR3 DNA. A D gene is named only where the DNA matches it firmly. A clone size is listed for some rows: how often the clone was seen (once, few, many), or a class if it is expanded.

.,TRBJ1-4,.,TRBV28,CASRAGDRIGKLFF,TGTGCCAGCAGGGCGGGGGACCGAATAGGAAAACTGTTTTTT
.,TRBJ2-1,TRBD2,TRBV2,CASRGTSGGYNEQFF,TGTGCCAGCAGGGGGACTAGCGGGGGGTACAATGAGCAGTTCTTC
.,TRBJ1-1,.,TRBV6-5,CASSRAGYAEAFF,TGTGCCAGCAGTCGAGCAGGGTACGCCGAAGCTTTCTTT
once,TRBJ1-5,.,TRBV2,CASSLGLNQPQHF,TGTGCCAGCAGTTTAGGACTGAATCAGCCCCAGCATTTT
.,TRBJ1-4,.,TRBV4-2,CASSLYTAGTTNEKLFF,TGTGCCAGCAGCTTATACACAGCAGGCACAACTAATGAAAAACTGTTTTTT
.,TRBJ2-1,.,TRBV6-6,CASSYPLEQFF,TGTGCCAGCAGTTACCCCCTTGAGCAGTTCTTC
.,TRBJ2-1,TRBD2,TRBV5-3,CARSLGGGGDYNEQFF,TGTGCCAGAAGCTTGGGAGGCGGGGGGGACTACAATGAGCAGTTCTTC
.,TRBJ2-5,TRBD1,TRBV29-1,CSVGRGIKETQYF,TGCAGCGTTGGCAGGGGGATTAAAGAGACCCAGTACTTC
few,TRBJ2-7,TRBD1,TRBV28,CASTPRGQPTYEQYF,TGTGCCAGCACCCCTAGGGGGCAGCCTACCTACGAGCAGTACTTC
.,TRBJ2-5,.,TRBV19,CASAVASTQETQYF,TGTGCCAGTGCCGTTGCGTCAACCCAAGAGACCCAGTACTTC
.,TRBJ2-1,.,TRBV30,CAWSVGGASNEQFF,TGTGCCTGGAGTGTAGGGGGGGCTTCCAATGAGCAGTTCTTC
.,TRBJ1-5,TRBD1,TRBV5-5,CASSTGTGYIQPQHF,TGTGCCAGCAGCACCGGGACAGGGTATATTCAGCCCCAGCATTTT
once,TRBJ1-2,TRBD1,TRBV10-3,CAISLDRANGYTF,TGTGCCATCAGTTTAGACAGGGCGAATGGCTACACCTTC
.,TRBJ2-4,TRBD1,TRBV14,CASSQSRQGANIAKNIQYF,TGTGCCAGCAGCCAATCGAGACAGGGGGCTAACATAGCCAAAAACATTCAGTACTTC
once,TRBJ2-3,.,TRBV19,CASSTGSFLFTDTQYF,TGTGCCAGTAGTACCGGGAGCTTCCTTTTCACAGATACGCAGTATTTT
.,TRBJ1-5,TRBD1,TRBV28,CASRAKIDRVFLLNSNQPQHF,TGTGCCAGCAGAGCAAAGATCGACAGGGTATTCCTACTAAATAGCAATCAGCCCCAGCATTTT
.,TRBJ1-1,TRBD1,TRBV28,CASSSEGTGETEAFF,TGTGCCAGCAGCTCTGAAGGGACAGGGGAGACTGAAGCTTTCTTT